The rows below give T cell receptor beta chains drawn from one sample of a study of T cell clones after liver transplantation. The method was immunoSEQ multiplex PCR; TCRdb's version includes in-frame clones alone and lacks a portion of them. The sample has around 80,000 clones, over 80% seen once. Sequences were derived from CD4+ T cells from blood, sampled roughly 3.5 years after liver transplant. Receptors originate from a human patient who received a liver transplant. Some T cells may originate from the graft donor. The conserved cysteine and the conserved F or W are not part of the CDR3 here.

V	J	CDR3
TRBV5-1	TRBJ2-7	ASSIRSGAYEQY
TRBV4-3	TRBJ2-5	ASSPGFTGVGETQY
TRBV5-6	TRBJ2-5	ASSLSGAETQY
TRBV5-1	TRBJ2-3	ASSLGGLGTDTQY
TRBV14	TRBJ1-5	ASSQFGNQPQH
TRBV5-4	TRBJ1-2	ASSLRTVNNYGYT
TRBV19	TRBJ2-1	ASSRLAGGPNEQF
TRBV7-2	TRBJ1-2	ASSAPRQGDYGYT
TRBV15	TRBJ1-2	ATSRPGQGTIGGYT
TRBV5-1	TRBJ1-1	ASSGTGTGRVTEAF
TRBV6-1	TRBJ1-5	ASSERGQGVRPYSNQPQH
TRBV7-3	TRBJ2-3	ASSLNSDTQY
TRBV18	TRBJ2-5	ASSQSIPGTGGGEQY
TRBV7-8	TRBJ2-1	ASSLEQIGLAGYNEQF
TRBV11-2	TRBJ2-1	ASSLASGSYNEQF
TRBV28	TRBJ1-2	ASSLYRTNYGYT
TRBV2	TRBJ1-5	ASRSRETQPQH
TRBV7-3	TRBJ1-1	ASSLTGQSEAF
TRBV7-2	TRBJ1-3	ASSLDHLPNTIY
TRBV29-1	TRBJ1-1	SVELGQGPPGTEAF
TRBV27	TRBJ2-1	ASKLAGGPRYNEQF
TRBV27	TRBJ2-7	ASSTRLGNYEQY
TRBV28	TRBJ2-7	ASLPGQGRAYEQY
TRBV9	TRBJ2-3	ASSVAGASGRVPYSTDTQY
TRBV5-1	TRBJ1-1	ASSPRRGGNTEAF
TRBV2	TRBJ2-1	ASRYRWLAGVNEQF
TRBV7-6	TRBJ2-7	ASSPRGDRVYYEQY
TRBV27	TRBJ2-7	ASSPTPTQQGVSYEQY
TRBV11-1	TRBJ2-7	ASSHRGREQY
TRBV5-1	TRBJ2-3	ASSLKARTVLSTDTQY
TRBV6-1	TRBJ2-7	ASSEVKGSYEQY
TRBV9	TRBJ1-4	ASSVRGYYGEKLF
TRBV5-1	TRBJ2-2	ASSLSILGTGELF
TRBV2	TRBJ2-3	ASREVSVPDTQY
TRBV6-6	TRBJ1-2	ASSYSERRGYT
TRBV6-1	TRBJ1-5	ASKGQGNDQPQH
TRBV19	TRBJ1-2	ASSLRVPGYGYT
TRBV7-2	TRBJ2-1	ASSLVLRSGRTYNEQF
TRBV14	TRBJ1-1	ASSQFVTVFTEAF
TRBV6-1	TRBJ1-4	ASSGSVTVGEKLF
TRBV5-1	TRBJ2-7	ASSLEGTGIN
TRBV30	TRBJ2-1	AWSPGREQF
TRBV10-1	TRBJ1-1	AYTGQGVEAF
TRBV5-4	TRBJ1-1	ASSDGTGNTEAF
TRBV28	TRBJ1-1	ASIQGAYTEAF
TRBV7-2	TRBJ2-6	ASSLQLTTGANVLT
TRBV6-1	TRBJ1-1	ASSETLNTEAF
TRBV6-5	TRBJ1-5	ASSYREGQPQH
TRBV5-4	TRBJ2-1	ASSLGGTSGNEQF
TRBV9	TRBJ2-5	AKDVDQY
TRBV5-6	TRBJ2-5	ASSLAGRGQQETQY
TRBV19	TRBJ2-6	ASSIDPQGFSSGANVLT
TRBV5-6	TRBJ1-2	ASSLGRIYGYT
TRBV28	TRBJ2-1	ASSTAGLAGYNEQF
TRBV6-1	TRBJ2-3	ASSEATDTQY
TRBV28	TRBJ2-2	ASIWAGGGTGELF
TRBV29-1	TRBJ2-5	SVEDIDREETQY
TRBV7-9	TRBJ2-1	ASSISGTGGDEQF